Listed here are 30 T cell receptor beta chains from one sample, sequenced in a study of OX40 agonist ivuxolimab in advanced cancers. Assay: immunoSEQ multiplex PCR; the TCRdb copy retains only in-frame clones and omits some. The table has 90,000 to 100,000 clones, roughly nine tenths seen once. The source was CD4+ or CD8+ T cells sorted from blood, collected in a trial of the OX40 agonist ivuxolimab. These receptors were obtained from an adult with an advanced solid tumor such as melanoma, head and neck, liver or kidney cancer.

This chain connects TRBV7-2 to TRBJ2-4; 7 bases map to TRBD2. The junction had 11 bases not matched to a gene; V was cut back by 1 base and J by 5 bases. CDR1 SGHTA and CDR2 FQGNSA come from the germline V gene. The CDR3 has 17 residues. The CDR3 DNA is TGTGCCAGCAGCTTAGTGGGGTCGGGAGGATGGGAAAACATTCAGTACTTC. Its translation: CASSLVGSGGWENIQYF.

This chain joins TRBV11-2 and TRBJ1-2, with 7 bases identical to TRBD1. Germline-derived CDR1 and CDR2 are SGHAT and FQNNGV. Unmatched junction bases numbered 14, after V lost 5 bases and J lost 2 bases. This CDR3 has 17 residues. CDR3 region: CASSPTTGRVGNYGYTF. The DNA of the CDR3 is TGTGCCAGCAGCCCGACGACAGGGAGGGTCGGAAACTATGGCTACACCTTC. Looking up the rest from reference TRBV11-2 and TRBJ1-2 gives the full variable domain: EAGVAQSPRYKIIEKRQSVAFWCNPISGHATLYWYQQILGQGPKLLIQFQNNGVVDDSQLPKDRFSAERLKGVDSTLKIQPAKLEDSAVYLCASSPTTGRVGNYGYTFGSGTRLTVV.

The gene calls are TRBV10-3 and TRBJ2-7; D perhaps matches TRBD2 (7 bases). The CDR3 has 13 residues. The germline gives CDR1 ENHRY, CDR2 SYGVKD. V gave up 3 bases and J gave up 7 bases, with 13 bases separating them. CDR3 sequence: CAISDGGAHEQYV. CDR3 nucleotides: TGTGCCATCAGTGATGGGGGGGCGCATGAGCAGTACGTC.

The V call is TRBV2, the J call TRBJ1-5; 9 bases fit TRBD1. CDR3 size: 15 residues. Germline trimming cut 8 bases from V and 2 bases from J; bases unmatched to any gene: 7. From germline, CDR1 is SNHLY and CDR2 FYNNEI. CDR3 bases: TGTGCCAGCGGACAGGGGACGTTTGGCAATCAGCCCCAGCATTTT. Protein sequence: CASGQGTFGNQPQHF.

The chain links TRBV7-9 to TRBJ2-3, with 7 bases matching TRBD2. The trim removed 3 bases at V and 4 bases at J, leaving 16 bases unmatched. The CDR3 runs to 18 residues. Germline values: CDR1 SEHNR, CDR2 FQNEAQ (reference sequence). The CDR3 DNA reads as TGTGCCAGCAGCTTGGGTTTTTCGGGGGAGGGCCCTCCAGATACGCAGTATTTT. Translated, it gives CASSLGFSGEGPPDTQYF.

The rearrangement links TRBV5-6 to TRBJ1-1; 10 bases map to TRBD1. The J segment lost 5 bases and the V segment lost 4 bases, leaving 11 bases of the junction unmatched. CDR3 length: 16 amino acids. Germline V gene lookup returns CDR1 SGHDT and CDR2 YYEEEE. CDR3 DNA: TGTGCCAGCAGCATCTTTCAAAGGACAGGGGGGACTGAAGCTTTCTTT. It encodes CASSIFQRTGGTEAFF.

The V and J genes are TRBV19 and TRBJ1-3, with 7 nucleotides matching TRBD1. CDR3 length: 15 residues. Trimming at V came to 5 bases and at J to 0 bases, leaving 4 bases not matched to a gene. In germline, CDR1 is LNHDA, CDR2 SQIVND (reference sequence). The CDR3 is CASSFTGDSGNTIYF. The DNA of the CDR3 is TGTGCCAGTAGTTTTACAGGGGACTCTGGAAACACCATATATTTT. The full variable domain, with the rest looked up from reference TRBV19 and TRBJ1-3, is DGGITQSPKYLFRKEGQNVTLSCEQNLNHDAMYWYRQDPGQGLRLIYYSQIVNDFQKGDIAEGYSVSREKKESFPLTVTSAQKNPTAFYLCASSFTGDSGNTIYFGEGSWLTVV.

This clone was seen once. The chain carries TRBV7-9 and TRBJ2-1, with 7 positions matching TRBD1. V was clipped by 2 bases and J by 0 bases; unmatched bases: 4. The CDR3 is 16 amino acids. Germline V gene lookup returns CDR1 SEHNR and CDR2 FQNEAQ (reference sequence). The CDR3 is CASSLSDRSSYNEQFF. The DNA of the CDR3 is TGTGCCAGCAGCTTATCGGACAGGAGCTCCTACAATGAGCAGTTCTTC.

The chain carries TRBV7-9 and TRBJ2-7, with unresolved D. Trimming shortened V by 1 base and J by 4 bases, and 8 bases separated the two germline ends. This CDR3 has 13 residues. The V gene's germline CDR1 is SEHNR and CDR2 FQNEAQ (reference sequence). The DNA for the CDR3 is TGTGCCAGCAGCTTAGATGGCAGATACGAGCAGTACTTC. As protein: CASSLDGRYEQYF.

This chain connects TRBV6-1 to TRBJ2-7; 9 positions match TRBD2. After removal of 4 bases from V and 3 bases from J, the junction contained 4 bases not matched to a gene. The CDR3 sequence is 14 residues long. Germline-derived CDR1 and CDR2 are MNHNS and SASEGT. CDR3 DNA sequence: TGTGCCAGCAGTGTGACTAGCGGACTCTACGAGCAGTACTTC. Translating it yields CASSVTSGLYEQYF.

This chain uses TRBV5-1 with TRBJ1-1; TRBD1 agrees at 7 bases. From germline, CDR1 is SGHRS and CDR2 YFSETQ. The CDR3 is 15 amino acids. J lost 0 bases, V lost 2 bases, and 4 bases had no gene match. The CDR3 nucleotides are TGCGCCAGCAGCTTCTCAGGGGGTATGAACACTGAAGCTTTCTTT. Residues: CASSFSGGMNTEAFF.

This clone was picked up many times. This chain connects TRBV29-1 to TRBJ1-1; D remains unclear. The germline CDR1 and CDR2 sequences are SQVTM and ANQGSEA. The ends were cut back, 6 bases at V and 7 bases at J, with 9 bases in the middle. CDR3 length: 10 amino acids. For the CDR3, the DNA is TGCAGCGTACGCCAAATTGAAGCTTTCTTT. Translating gives CSVRQIEAFF.

V gene TRBV7-8 combines with J gene TRBJ1-1, with D unclear. V dropped 2 bases and J dropped 5 bases, with 9 bases sitting between them. Germline CDR1 SGHVS, CDR2 FQNEAQ. The CDR3 has 13 residues. In DNA, the CDR3 is TGTGCCAGCAGCTTACGGCTAGAAACTGAAGCTTTCTTT. Its translation: CASSLRLETEAFF.

The chain has TRBV28 and TRBJ1-2; 7 bases map to TRBD1. In germline, CDR1 is MDHEN, CDR2 SYDVKM. V lost 2 bases, J lost 7 bases, and 4 bases stayed unmatched. The CDR3 extends over 13 amino acids. The CDR3 nucleotides read TGTGCCAGCAGTTTACTGACAGGGAGTGGCTACACCTTC. This sequence encodes CASSLLTGSGYTF.

The chain employs TRBV6-1 and TRBJ1-5, with D hard to call. Germline lookup yields CDR1 MNHNS and CDR2 SASEGT. The CDR3 covers 12 residues. Trimming shortened V by 10 bases and J by 3 bases, and 10 bases separated the two germline ends. Written as DNA, the CDR3 is TGTGCCACCGAAGGGTTCAATCAGCCCCAGCATTTT. Amino acid sequence: CATEGFNQPQHF.

The genes are TRBV2 and TRBJ2-2; D is perhaps TRBD2 (6 bases). Between the trimmed V and J ends, which lost 3 bases and 6 bases, there was a span of 11 bases. Germline CDR1 reads SNHLY; CDR2 reads FYNNEI. The CDR3 runs 14 residues. The CDR3 DNA sequence: TGTGCCAGCAGTGATTACGGGGGTCCCGGGGAGCTGTTTTTT. Protein: CASSDYGGPGELFF. Variable domain in full (rest from reference TRBV2 and TRBJ2-2): EPEVTQTPSHQVTQMGQEVILRCVPISNHLYFYWYRQILGQKVEFLVSFYNNEISEKSEIFDDQFSVERPDGSNFTLKIRSTKLEDSAMYFCASSDYGGPGELFFGEGSRLTVL.

This chain connects TRBV19 to TRBJ2-2; tentative D call: TRBD1 (6 bases). V gave up 1 base and J gave up 0 bases, with 9 bases separating them. Germline V gene data show CDR1 as LNHDA and CDR2 as SQIVND (reference sequence). The CDR3 has 16 amino acids. The CDR3 DNA is TGTGCCAGTAGTATAGGATGGACAGCGAACACCGGGGAGCTGTTTTTT. Translation: CASSIGWTANTGELFF.

The chain joins TRBV5-5 to TRBJ1-2; possibly TRBD1 for D (5 bases). The CDR3 spans 14 residues. Trimming stripped 3 bases from V and 8 bases from J, with 17 bases between. CDR1 and CDR2 from the germline V gene are SGHKS and YYEKEE (reference sequence). DNA of the CDR3: TGTGCCAGCAGCTCTGGACAAACCCCAGACGGCTACACCTTC. Translation: CASSSGQTPDGYTF. Variable domain in full (rest from reference TRBV5-5 and TRBJ1-2): DAGVTQSPTHLIKTRGQQVTLRCSPISGHKSVSWYQQVLGQGPQFIFQYYEKEERGRGNFPDRFSARQFPNYSSELNVNALLLGDSALYLCASSSGQTPDGYTFGSGTRLTVV.

The chain couples TRBV6-5 to TRBJ2-1, with D unresolved. The germline V and J ends were trimmed by 0 bases and 4 bases, with 4 bases remaining between them. The CDR3 totals 13 residues. Per the germline V gene, CDR1 is MNHEY and CDR2 is SVGAGI. CDR3: CASSYSGYNEQFF. Here the CDR3 DNA reads TGTGCCAGCAGTTACTCGGGTTACAATGAGCAGTTCTTC.

The chain has TRBV9 and TRBJ2-2; no definite D call. V was cut by 2 bases and J by 1 base, with 6 bases left in between. This CDR3 is built from 14 residues. From germline, CDR1 is SGDLS and CDR2 YYNGEE. The DNA of the CDR3 is TGTGCCAGCAGCGTGTCGCTGAACACCGGGGAGCTGTTTTTT. Translation: CASSVSLNTGELFF.

V usage is TRBV27 and J usage is TRBJ2-3; 13 bases agree with TRBD2. This CDR3 contains 16 residues. Unmatched junction bases numbered 8, after V lost 6 bases and J lost 5 bases. In germline, CDR1 is MNHEY, CDR2 SMNVEV (reference sequence). CDR3 DNA sequence: TGTGCCAGCAGGGCGGGACTAGCGGGATCTCGAGATACGCAGTATTTT. It translates to CASRAGLAGSRDTQYF.

This clone has just a few counts. The V and J genes are TRBV19 and TRBJ2-7; the D is unclear. Germline V gives CDR1 LNHDA, CDR2 SQIVND (reference sequence). Trimming cost V 9 bases and J 3 bases, with 15 bases left between them. There are 13 residues in the CDR3. The CDR3 DNA follows: TGTGCCAGGGGCCGGACGTCAGACTACGAGCAGTACGTC. Its translation: CARGRTSDYEQYV.

The chain is built from TRBV14 and TRBJ1-1, with D uncertain. The CDR3 is made up of 13 amino acids. Germline assignment: CDR1 SGHDN and CDR2 FVKESK. With 2 bases removed from V and 11 bases from J, the gap between germline ends came to 15 bases. The CDR3 DNA reads TGTGCCAGCAGCCAAAACCCTCTTGGGGAGGCTTTCTTT. Encoded protein: CASSQNPLGEAFF.

The chain combines TRBV30 with TRBJ2-3, with 7 positions matching TRBD2. The CDR3 has 15 residues. Germline CDR1 reads GTSNPN; CDR2 reads SVGIG (reference sequence). V lost 2 bases, J lost 3 bases, and 8 bases stayed unmatched. The CDR3 DNA reads TGTGCCTGGAGTCCCCTAATGGGGGGGACAGATACGCAGTATTTT. This encodes CAWSPLMGGTDTQYF.

This clone was recorded once. The chain is built from TRBV7-9 and TRBJ2-5; tentatively, D is TRBD2 (6 bases). V dropped 1 base and J dropped 4 bases, with 7 bases sitting between them. This CDR3 region has 13 residues. Germline CDR1 SEHNR, CDR2 FQNEAQ (reference sequence). CDR3 sequence reads: CASSLGGGETQYF. As DNA, the CDR3 is TGTGCCAGCAGCTTAGGGGGAGGAGAGACCCAGTACTTC.

This clone was observed a handful of times. CDR3 region: CASSLGGSVYEQYF. The CDR3 DNA follows: TGTGCCAGCAGTCTCGGCGGGAGCGTCTACGAGCAGTACTTC. The J gene is TRBJ2-7, the V gene TRBV7-2; 7 nucleotides line up with TRBD2. From germline, CDR1 is SGHTA and CDR2 FQGNSA. J lost 3 bases, V lost 6 bases, and 8 bases had no gene match. The CDR3 is 14 amino acids.

This chain uses TRBV20-1 with TRBJ1-1, with D unresolved. With 6 bases removed from V and 6 bases from J, the gap between germline ends came to 11 bases. The length of the CDR3 is 11 residues. Germline V gene lookup returns CDR1 DFQATT and CDR2 SNEGSKA (reference sequence). The CDR3 region is CSALGEAEAFF. CDR3 DNA sequence: TGCAGTGCCCTCGGGGAAGCTGAAGCTTTCTTT.

This clone was found once. CDR3 residues: CAISVQAYGYTF. CDR3 sequence (DNA): TGTGCCATCAGTGTCCAGGCTTATGGCTACACCTTC. The J gene is TRBJ1-2, the V gene TRBV10-3; D is undetermined. V gave up 4 bases and J gave up 5 bases, with 8 bases separating them. Germline V gives CDR1 ENHRY, CDR2 SYGVKD. This CDR3 has 12 residues.

The rearrangement uses TRBV10-3 and TRBJ1-2; TRBD1 might be the D (6 bases). Germline lookup yields CDR1 ENHRY and CDR2 SYGVKD. V was clipped by 3 bases and J by 0 bases, with 11 bases between them. The CDR3 sequence is 15 residues long. CDR3 loop: CAISDREGANYGYTF. The CDR3 DNA follows: TGTGCCATCAGTGATAGGGAGGGGGCTAACTATGGCTACACCTTC.

The chain recombines TRBV30 with TRBJ1-1; 8 nucleotides agree with TRBD1. From germline, CDR1 is GTSNPN and CDR2 SVGIG (reference sequence). The CDR3 totals 15 residues. Losses at the gene ends were 0 bases for V and 4 bases for J; bases not matched to a gene: 7. The CDR3 sequence: CAWSVLDRGGTEAFF. The CDR3 DNA reads TGTGCCTGGAGTGTACTAGACAGGGGTGGCACTGAAGCTTTCTTT.